This T cell receptor (beta chain) was sequenced for a study of CD8 T cells in ankylosing spondylitis. A single record per CDR3 protein comes from TCRdb applying MiXCR to the 5' RACE reads. The data hold 150,000 or so distinct CDR3 sequences, with around 32% observed a single time. The TCR originated in a male donor with ankylosing spondylitis. The sequencing sample was made of synovial fluid, either unsorted or a sorted T cell fraction (not recorded which).

The CDR3: CASGSNPNRDEGQPQHF. The CDR3 DNA reads as TGTGCTAGTGGTTCCAACCCAAACCGGGATGAAGGCCAGCCCCAGCATTTT. The chain carries TRBV12-5 and TRBJ1-5; D not resolved. Germline loops: CDR1 LGHNT, CDR2 FRNRAP. This CDR3 region has 17 residues. V lost 4 bases and J 7 bases, leaving 23 bases between the germline ends.